This section outlines one T cell receptor (beta chain) sequence together with its context. Antigen unknown. TCRdb's copy holds only in-frame clones and misses some; the assay was immunoSEQ multiplex PCR. Among 23,000 or so clones, 79% were seen once, and the ten largest hold 0.42%. The sample comes from a study of STAT5B mutations in CD4+ large granular lymphocyte leukemia. About the study: Among healthy donors, a particular HLA allele went with more CDR3 'QG' motifs. Regarding the study as a whole: TRBV06-family usage was enriched in top patient clones (8/27) versus controls (2/35). Main leukemic clonotypes were patient-specific, but about 26% appeared at low frequency elsewhere.

Trimming took 1 base from V and 7 from J; bases not matched to a gene: 7. Germline assignment: CDR1 SGHAT and CDR2 FQNNGV. There are 15 residues in the CDR3. V gene TRBV11-2 combines with J gene TRBJ2-1; 7 bases map to TRBD1. The sample was CD4+ T cells from blood buffy coats. This TCR derives from a human donor in good health. Here the CDR3 DNA reads TGTGCCAGCAGCTTAGTGGGACAGCCTACAAATGAGCAGTTCTTC. It yields the protein CASSLVGQPTNEQFF.